Presented here are 28 T cell receptor beta chains from one specimen sequenced in a study of vaccination and CD4 T cells after COVID-19. Treatment of the sample: approximately 11-day PBMC culture with coronavirus spike peptide pools or control peptides (ViraFEST assay). Oncomine TCR Beta short-read sequencing was applied to DNA from cultured CD4+ T cells. TCRdb re-called the PCR reads with MiXCR, one entry per CDR3 protein. The sample shows about 11,000 distinct CDR3 sequences, roughly 47% of them seen only once. For these receptors, no antigen is known. Sequencing was done on a sample of CD4+ T cells from blood, cultured in vitro. These receptors were obtained from a human donor who had recovered from COVID-19.

This sequence joins TRBV5-3 and TRBJ2-7; 11 nucleotides match TRBD2. TRBV5-3 is an ORF, and what it does is uncertain. This CDR3 contains 13 residues. V shed 10 bases and J 5 bases; nucleotides not matched to a gene: 8. CDR3 amino acids: CALRTSGRDEQYF. For the CDR3, the DNA is TGTGCCCTTCGGACTAGCGGGCGCGACGAGCAGTACTTC.

This rearrangement joins TRBV4-1 to TRBJ1-1, with 12 bases identical to TRBD1. The CDR3 covers 16 residues. The J segment lost 5 bases and the V segment lost 1 base, leaving 5 bases of the junction unmatched. Germline CDR1 reads MGHRA; CDR2 reads YSYEKL. The DNA of the CDR3 is TGCGCCAGCAGCCAAGGGGGACAGGGGGCGCGGACTGAAGCTTTCTTT. Translation gives CASSQGGQGARTEAFF.

The CDR3 sequence is CASSSSKQGRWQPQHF. CDR3 DNA sequence: TGTGCCAGTAGTAGTTCAAAACAGGGAAGGTGGCAGCCCCAGCATTTT. The V and J genes are TRBV19 and TRBJ1-5; D might be TRBD1 (6 bases). The CDR3 runs 16 residues. CDR1 and CDR2 (germline): LNHDA, SQIVND (reference sequence). V shed 4 bases and J shed 7 bases, with 20 bases lying between them. The variable domain in full, with the rest retrieved from reference TRBV19 and TRBJ1-5, is DGGITQSPKYLFRKEGQNVTLSCEQNLNHDAMYWYRQDPGQGLRLIYYSQIVNDFQKGDIAEGYSVSREKKESFPLTVTSAQKNPTAFYLCASSSSKQGRWQPQHFGDGTRLSIL.

This clonotype was observed a handful of times. The chain carries TRBV19 and TRBJ1-1; D is possibly TRBD1 (6 bases). This CDR3 has 14 residues. Trimming cost V 9 bases and J 6 bases, with 20 bases left between them. Germline assignment: CDR1 LNHDA and CDR2 SQIVND (reference sequence). CDR3 sequence reads: CARRRQDGCSEAFF. The CDR3 nucleotides are TGTGCCAGGAGGAGACAGGATGGGTGCTCTGAAGCTTTCTTT.

J is TRBJ2-3 and V is TRBV6-6, with D hard to call. CDR1 and CDR2 from the germline V gene are MNHNY and SVGAGI (reference sequence). Trimming shortened V by 8 bases and J by 1 base, and 16 bases separated the two germline ends. CDR3 length: 15 residues. The CDR3 nucleotides are TGTGCCAGCTCCATAGGCGGCGGAGGCACAGATACGCAGTATTTT. This codes for CASSIGGGGTDTQYF.

This clonotype was found a few times. The V call is TRBV6-1, the J call TRBJ1-2; D is unresolved. Looked up from germline, CDR1 is MNHNS and CDR2 is SASEGT. The CDR3 is 13 amino acids. Deletions cut 7 bases from V and 2 bases from J, with 11 bases between. The CDR3 here is CASTLSKNYGYTF. The CDR3 nucleotides are TGTGCCAGCACATTATCGAAAAACTATGGCTACACCTTC.

The chain combines TRBV6-2 or TRBV6-3 with TRBJ2-5; D might be TRBD1 (8 bases). Trimming shortened V by 6 bases and J by 5 bases, and 13 bases separated the two germline ends. Germline V gene data show CDR1 as MNHEY and CDR2 as SVGEGT. This CDR3 region has 13 residues. CDR3 sequence (DNA): TGTGCCAGCAGCCAACAGGGGGGGGAGACCCAGTACTTC. Translated: CASSQQGGETQYF.

V and J are TRBV5-1 and TRBJ2-3; unclear D gene. V was cut by 4 bases and J by 7 bases, with 22 bases left in between. Germline CDR1 and CDR2: SGHRS and YFSETQ. This CDR3 region has 16 residues. CDR3 coding DNA: TGCGCCAGCAGCCGGATCGGCCAAGTCATGAGCAATACGCAGTATTTT. The encoded protein is CASSRIGQVMSNTQYF. Complete variable domain (other parts from reference TRBV5-1 and TRBJ2-3): KAGVTQTPRYLIKTRGQQVTLSCSPISGHRSVSWYQQTPGQGLQFLFEYFSETQRNKGNFPGRFSGRQFSNSRSEMNVSTLELGDSALYLCASSRIGQVMSNTQYFGPGTRLTVL.

The chain combines TRBV19 with TRBJ2-5; 7 bases fit TRBD2. This CDR3 spans 14 amino acids. J gave up 0 bases and V 5 bases, and 3 bases lay outside the gene matches. CDR1 and CDR2 (germline): LNHDA, SQIVND (reference sequence). The DNA for the CDR3 is TGTGCCAGTAGTGATAGCGGGTACCAAGAGACCCAGTACTTC. Translated: CASSDSGYQETQYF.

The rearrangement uses TRBV6-1 and TRBJ2-2, with a possible D match to TRBD2 (6 bases). Trimming stripped 6 bases from V and 6 bases from J, with 17 bases between. Germline V gene lookup returns CDR1 MNHNS and CDR2 SASEGT. The CDR3 length is 15 residues. CDR3 loop: CASSAVAGEAGELFF. CDR3 sequence (DNA): TGTGCCAGCAGCGCAGTGGCCGGGGAGGCCGGGGAGCTGTTTTTT.

The chain couples TRBV6-1 to TRBJ1-2, with 7 bases aligning to TRBD1. Germline values: CDR1 MNHNS, CDR2 SASEGT. Unmatched junction bases numbered 7, after V lost 6 bases and J lost 6 bases. CDR3 length: 13 amino acids. The CDR3 loop is CASSGGQEDGYTF. The CDR3 region has the DNA TGTGCCAGCAGCGGCGGACAGGAGGATGGCTACACCTTC.

The gene calls are TRBV5-3 and TRBJ2-7; D uncertain. TRBV5-3 has ORF status, its function being uncertain. Trimming removed 7 bases from V and 5 bases from J, with 7 bases in between. The CDR3 contains 10 residues. CDR3 DNA sequence: TGTGCCAGAGTCCGGGACGAGCAGTACTTC. Encoded protein: CARVRDEQYF.

This chain uses TRBV15 with TRBJ1-4; D perhaps matches TRBD1 (5 bases). Germline loops: CDR1 LNHNV, CDR2 YYDKDF (reference sequence). The V gene lost 3 bases and the J gene lost 7 bases, with 15 bases spanning the gap. CDR3 length equals 15 residues. The CDR3 sequence: CATSSDGASFEKLFF. The DNA for the CDR3 is TGTGCCACCAGCAGCGACGGGGCGAGCTTTGAAAAACTGTTTTTT.

The gene calls are TRBV19 and TRBJ2-1; 7 nucleotides match TRBD1. The CDR3 contains 13 residues. J lost 5 bases, V lost 4 bases, and 2 bases had no gene match. The germline gives CDR1 LNHDA, CDR2 SQIVND (reference sequence). The CDR3 nucleotides read TGTGCCAGTAGTAACGACAGGGACAATGAGCAGTTCTTC. Its protein product is CASSNDRDNEQFF. The complete variable domain, with remaining parts taken from reference TRBV19 and TRBJ2-1, reads DGGITQSPKYLFRKEGQNVTLSCEQNLNHDAMYWYRQDPGQGLRLIYYSQIVNDFQKGDIAEGYSVSREKKESFPLTVTSAQKNPTAFYLCASSNDRDNEQFFGPGTRLTVL.

This clonotype appeared a few times. The genes are TRBV5-3 and TRBJ2-2, with D possibly being TRBD1 (5 bases). TRBV5-3 is marked as an open reading frame, function uncertain. The CDR3 contains 15 residues. V gave up 1 base and J gave up 3 bases, with 10 bases separating them. The CDR3 sequence is CARSLRGRYTGELFF. The CDR3 coding sequence is TGTGCCAGAAGCTTGAGGGGAAGGTACACCGGGGAGCTGTTTTTT.

The gene calls are TRBV29-1 and TRBJ2-5; no clear D gene. The germline V gene encodes CDR1 SQVTM and CDR2 ANQGSEA. Trimming took 2 bases from V and 2 from J, leaving 15 bases between them. This CDR3 contains 15 residues. Here the CDR3 reads CSVELWKLEQETQYF. CDR3 sequence (DNA): TGCAGCGTTGAACTCTGGAAATTGGAACAAGAGACCCAGTACTTC.

The chain links TRBV6-1 to TRBJ1-2; 8 positions match TRBD1. CDR1 MNHNS and CDR2 SASEGT come from the germline V gene. CDR3 length: 13 amino acids. The V gene end was trimmed by 6 bases and the J gene end by 7 bases; junction bases not matched to a gene: 7. CDR3 sequence reads: CASREGQARGYTF. The CDR3 DNA follows: TGTGCCAGCAGGGAGGGACAGGCCCGTGGCTACACCTTC.

This clonotype has a handful of counts. V and J are TRBV5-1 and TRBJ2-1, with D tentatively TRBD2 (5 bases). Germline V gene lookup returns CDR1 SGHRS and CDR2 YFSETQ. Trimming shortened V by 2 bases and J by 3 bases, and 6 bases separated the two germline ends. The CDR3 sequence is 13 residues long. The CDR3 reads CASSFTSYNEQFF. The CDR3 DNA is TGCGCCAGCAGCTTTACTAGCTACAATGAGCAGTTCTTC.

The table lists this clonotype with a count of one. The V call is TRBV11-2, the J call TRBJ2-3, with unresolved D. Germline values: CDR1 SGHAT, CDR2 FQNNGV. Between the trimmed V and J ends, which lost 4 bases and 6 bases, there was a span of 23 bases. This CDR3 has 17 residues. The CDR3 DNA is TGTGCCAGCAGCTCCACCTCAGGTTACAGAGCCCAGGATACGCAGTATTTT. Its protein is CASSSTSGYRAQDTQYF.

The chain uses TRBV11-3 and TRBJ2-7; D uncertain. The CDR3 covers 11 residues. Germline CDR1 and CDR2: SGHNT and YENEEA. Trimming pared 3 bases from V and 6 bases from J, leaving 6 bases between. The chain's CDR3 is CASSFKSEQYF. The CDR3 DNA follows: TGTGCCAGCAGCTTTAAAAGCGAGCAGTACTTC.

This rearrangement joins TRBV7-2 to TRBJ2-1; 11 bases agree with TRBD2. V was pared by 0 bases and J by 14 bases, with 6 bases of the junction left unmatched. Germline loops: CDR1 SGHTA, CDR2 FQGNSA. This CDR3 is built from 14 residues. The CDR3 nucleotides read TGTGCCAGCAGCTTAGCGGGCCTAGCGGGGGGAGAGTTCTTC. This gives the protein CASSLAGLAGGEFF.

This clonotype came up once. V and J are TRBV24-1 and TRBJ2-7; D remains unclear. Germline-derived CDR1 and CDR2 are KGHDR and SFDVKD. CDR3 length equals 12 residues. V lost 3 bases, J lost 6 bases, and 8 bases lay in between. Here the CDR3 reads CATSDGRGEQYF. The CDR3 DNA is TGTGCCACCAGTGATGGCCGAGGCGAGCAGTACTTC.

To note about this clonotype: An end of the junction differs from the germline gene, which may be a read error. V and J are TRBV11-2 and TRBJ2-1, with D perhaps matching TRBD2 (5 bases). Germline V gene lookup returns CDR1 SGHAT and CDR2 FQNNGV. The CDR3 runs 14 residues. The CDR3 here is CASSLAGTYNGQFF. CDR3 coding DNA: TGTGCCAGCAGCTTAGCGGGAACCTACAATGGGCAGTTCTTC.

The chain combines TRBV3-1 with TRBJ2-1; maybe TRBD2 (6 bases). Trimming removed 6 bases from V and 4 bases from J, with 13 bases in between. The CDR3 extends over 14 amino acids. Germline CDR1 and CDR2: LGHDT and YNNKEL (reference sequence). The DNA for the CDR3 is TGTGCCAGCAGAGAGACTGGGGGGTACAATGAGCAGTTCTTC. Translating it yields CASRETGGYNEQFF.

This chain uses TRBV20-1 with TRBJ2-3; TRBD2 aligns across 8 bases. The V gene's germline CDR1 is DFQATT and CDR2 SNEGSKA (reference sequence). The CDR3 has 16 amino acids. V lost 6 bases to trimming and J lost 1 base; unmatched junction nucleotides: 12. CDR3 nucleotide sequence: TGCAGTGCACTCGGGGTGGGGCGGGGGGGCACAGATACGCAGTATTTT. Its translation: CSALGVGRGGTDTQYF.

The V and J genes are TRBV25-1 and TRBJ1-2, with TRBD1 identical over 8 bases. This CDR3 region has 15 residues. Germline V gene lookup returns CDR1 MGHDK and CDR2 SYGVNS. Trimming at V came to 6 bases and at J to 2 bases, leaving 8 bases not matched to a gene. The CDR3 coding sequence is TGTGCCAGCAGGGGGACAGGAGAGGGGAACTATGGCTACACCTTC. Translating it yields CASRGTGEGNYGYTF.

Only a few counts were recorded for this clonotype. The rearrangement uses TRBV10-2 and TRBJ1-1; D is unresolved. V was shortened by 8 bases and J by 3 bases, with 10 bases between the two germline ends. Germline V lookup: CDR1 WSHSY, CDR2 SAAADI. This CDR3 has 12 amino acids. CDR3 DNA sequence: TGCGCCAGCGGCAGGAAGGACACTGAAGCTTTCTTT. Its translation is CASGRKDTEAFF.

The chain couples TRBV3-1 to TRBJ1-2, with 10 bases fitting TRBD1. Germline V CDR1 and CDR2: LGHDT, YNNKEL (reference sequence). V gave up 0 bases and J gave up 6 bases; unmatched junction bases: 4. This CDR3 comprises 15 residues. Here the CDR3 reads CASSQDAGQGNGYTF. Here the CDR3 DNA reads TGTGCCAGCAGCCAAGATGCGGGACAGGGGAATGGCTACACCTTC.